One sample yielded the 11 T cell receptor beta chains listed below, sequenced in a study of T cell responses to AZD1222 COVID-19 vaccine. Method: immunoSEQ multiplex PCR; TCRdb's copy keeps in-frame clones and lacks some. The sample lists roughly 140,000 clones, around 88% occurring once. Sequences were derived from peripheral blood, sampled on day 0 of AZD1222 vaccination. Every receptor here comes from an adult in good health.

This clone is a singleton in its sample. CDR3 residues: CASSLALGNTEAFF. The DNA for the CDR3 is TGTGCCAGCAGCTTAGCTTTGGGGAACACTGAAGCTTTCTTT. V usage is TRBV7-8 and J usage is TRBJ1-1; no reliable D call. Germline assignment: CDR1 SGHVS and CDR2 FQNEAQ. This CDR3 region has 14 residues. Deletions cut 0 bases from V and 1 base from J, with 6 bases between.

The sample holds one count of this clone. This rearrangement joins TRBV18 to TRBJ1-2, with D uncertain. Deletions cut 2 bases from V and 4 bases from J, with 8 bases between. The germline gives CDR1 KGHSH, CDR2 LQKENI. The CDR3 runs to 13 residues. CDR3 sequence (DNA): TGTGCCAGCTCACCAGGTTTTGGCTATGGCTACACCTTC. This translates into CASSPGFGYGYTF. The full variable domain, in which reference TRBV18 and TRBJ1-2 provide the parts outside the CDR3, is NAGVMQNPRHLVRRRGQEARLRCSPMKGHSHVYWYRQLPEEGLKFMVYLQKENIIDESGMPKERFSAEFPKEGPSILRIQQVVRGDSAAYFCASSPGFGYGYTFGSGTRLTVV.

The chain is built from TRBV19 and TRBJ1-5, with a possible D match to TRBD1 (5 bases). V was shortened by 3 bases and J by 3 bases, with 15 bases between the two germline ends. The CDR3 spans 16 residues. From germline, CDR1 is LNHDA and CDR2 SQIVND (reference sequence). CDR3 sequence: CASSIGGPGTNQPQHF. For the CDR3, the DNA is TGTGCCAGTAGTATCGGGGGTCCGGGGACCAATCAGCCCCAGCATTTT.

This chain uses TRBV28 with TRBJ2-3; D is unresolved. CDR1 MDHEN and CDR2 SYDVKM come from the germline V gene. CDR3 length equals 15 residues. V gave up 8 bases and J gave up 0 bases, with 15 bases separating them. The CDR3 loop reads CASCPSGTSTDTQYF. CDR3 nucleotide sequence: TGTGCCAGCTGTCCCTCGGGCACTAGCACAGATACGCAGTATTTT.

The rearrangement joins TRBV12-3 or TRBV12-4 to TRBJ1-2; the D is unclear. The ends were cut back, 7 bases at V and 8 bases at J, with 14 bases in the middle. CDR3 length: 12 residues. The CDR3 protein is CASTLAEGGYTF. The DNA for the CDR3 is TGTGCCAGCACCCTGGCGGAGGGCGGCTACACCTTC.

As to this clone: Other DNA sequences of this sample code for an identical CDR3. V and J are TRBV12-3 or TRBV12-4 and TRBJ1-1; a weak D match, TRBD1 (6 bases). V was cut by 6 bases and J by 5 bases, with 13 bases left in between. This CDR3 is built from 13 residues. The CDR3: CASSLRGGTEAFF. In DNA, the CDR3 is TGTGCCAGCAGCCTCAGGGGAGGAACTGAAGCTTTCTTT.

The J gene is TRBJ1-5, the V gene TRBV3-1 (or the pseudogene TRBV3-2); D call uncertain. CDR3 length: 13 amino acids. Germline CDR1 is LGHDT and CDR2 is YNNKEL (reference sequence). V lost 1 base, J lost 5 bases, and 6 bases lay in between. This CDR3 reads CASSQGRDQPQHF. For the CDR3, the DNA is TGTGCCAGCAGCCAAGGCAGAGATCAGCCCCAGCATTTT.

This chain joins TRBV5-1 and TRBJ1-2, with D possibly matching TRBD1 (5 bases). The CDR3 covers 14 residues. Germline CDR1 and CDR2: SGHRS and YFSETQ. V lost 2 bases and J lost 2, with 10 bases in between. CDR3 region: CASSFVDSNYGYTF. The CDR3 region has the DNA TGCGCCAGCAGCTTTGTCGACAGCAACTATGGCTACACCTTC.

V is TRBV28 and J is TRBJ1-1, with a tentative D call TRBD1 (6 bases). Germline loops: CDR1 MDHEN, CDR2 SYDVKM. Trimming cost V 6 bases and J 1 base, with 12 bases left between them. There are 14 residues in the CDR3. DNA for the CDR3: TGTGCCAGCAGCACAGGGTCGCGGAACACTGAAGCTTTCTTT. Its protein product is CASSTGSRNTEAFF.

The chain links TRBV15 to TRBJ2-6, with D hard to call. The V gene lost 5 bases and the J gene lost 3 bases, with 11 bases spanning the gap. This CDR3 region has 15 residues. Germline V gene lookup returns CDR1 LNHNV and CDR2 YYDKDF (reference sequence). The CDR3 coding sequence is TGTGCCACCAGCCTACAGAGTAGTGGGGCCAACGTCCTGACTTTC. This gives the protein CATSLQSSGANVLTF.

This chain uses TRBV7-8 with TRBJ2-2; D is perhaps TRBD1 (8 bases). The CDR3 loop spans 16 amino acids. V lost 2 bases and J 5 bases, leaving 15 bases between the germline ends. The V gene's germline CDR1 is SGHVS and CDR2 FQNEAQ. The CDR3 sequence: CASSLKTQGGTGELFF. The CDR3 DNA follows: TGTGCCAGCAGCTTAAAAACACAGGGGGGGACCGGGGAGCTGTTTTTT.